This T cell receptor beta chain was sequenced for a study of shared clonotypes between healthy human individuals. Study observations and caveats: Clonotypes shared by all four sorted-subset donors had higher generation probabilities than non-shared clonotypes.

Germline CDR1 is MDHEN and CDR2 is SYDVKM. The CDR3 length is 14 residues. The ends were cut back, 7 bases at V and 2 bases at J, with 15 bases in the middle. Concerning this clone itself: Its antigen is not identified.

The authors' processing: Filtering differed since immunoSEQ provided only junctions, with no quality scores. Profiled with immunoSEQ multiplex PCR; TCRdb holds only in-frame clones, not every one. D and trimming come from the DNA, and the V and J calls and clone size come from that table. The table records hundreds of thousands of clones, almost 97% of them present only once. The sample comprised naive CD4+ T cells sorted from blood. Subset meaning: CD45RA+ positively selected. This sequence originates from a woman aged 25 to 39 in good health. The gene calls are TRBV28 and TRBJ2-7; no definite D call. CDR3 in DNA: TGTGCCAGCACCTCCCCCACTGGACCCTACGAGCAGTACTTC. This sequence encodes CASTSPTGPYEQYF.